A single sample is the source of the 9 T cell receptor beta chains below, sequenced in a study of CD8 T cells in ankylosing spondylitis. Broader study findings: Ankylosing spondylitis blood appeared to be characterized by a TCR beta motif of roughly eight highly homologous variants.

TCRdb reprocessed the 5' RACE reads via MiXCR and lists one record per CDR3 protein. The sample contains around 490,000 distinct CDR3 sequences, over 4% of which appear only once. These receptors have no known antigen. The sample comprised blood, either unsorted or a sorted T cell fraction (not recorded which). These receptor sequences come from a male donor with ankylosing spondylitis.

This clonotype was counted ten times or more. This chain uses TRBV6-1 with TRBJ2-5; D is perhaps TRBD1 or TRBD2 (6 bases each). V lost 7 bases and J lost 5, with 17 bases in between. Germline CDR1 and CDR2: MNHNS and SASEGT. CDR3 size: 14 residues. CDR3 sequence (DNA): TGTGCCAGCAAAGTGTGGGGGGCTGGGGAGACCCAGTACTTC. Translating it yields CASKVWGAGETQYF.

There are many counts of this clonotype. The CDR3, as DNA: TGTGCCAGCAGCTTAGATAGGAACAGCGGCAATCAGCCCCAGCATTTT. Encoded protein: CASSLDRNSGNQPQHF. The J gene is TRBJ1-5, the V gene TRBV11-2, with D unclear. This CDR3 is 16 amino acids long. The V and J ends lost 0 bases and 2 bases respectively, with 11 bases between them. CDR1 is SGHAT, CDR2 FQNNGV, per germline.

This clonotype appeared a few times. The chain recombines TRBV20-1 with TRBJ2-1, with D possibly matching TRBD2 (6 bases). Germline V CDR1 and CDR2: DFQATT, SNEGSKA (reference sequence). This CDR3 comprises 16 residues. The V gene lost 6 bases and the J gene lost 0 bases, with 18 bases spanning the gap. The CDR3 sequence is CSAYPLRDFSYNEQFF. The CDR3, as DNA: TGCAGTGCGTACCCCCTCCGGGACTTCTCCTACAATGAGCAGTTCTTC.

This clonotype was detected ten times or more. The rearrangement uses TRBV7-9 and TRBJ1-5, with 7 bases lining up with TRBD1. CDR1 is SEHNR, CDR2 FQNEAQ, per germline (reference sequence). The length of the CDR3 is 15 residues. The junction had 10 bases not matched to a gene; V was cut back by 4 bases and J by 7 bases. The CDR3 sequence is CASSSGQSKGQPQHF. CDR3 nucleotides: TGTGCCAGCAGCTCGGGACAGTCTAAGGGGCAGCCCCAGCATTTT.

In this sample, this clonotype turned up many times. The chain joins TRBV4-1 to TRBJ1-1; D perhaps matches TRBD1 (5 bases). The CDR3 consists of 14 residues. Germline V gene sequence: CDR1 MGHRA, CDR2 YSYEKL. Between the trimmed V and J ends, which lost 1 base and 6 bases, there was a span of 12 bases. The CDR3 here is CASSQVSREAEAFF. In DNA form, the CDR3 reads TGCGCCAGCAGCCAAGTTTCCAGGGAAGCTGAAGCTTTCTTT.

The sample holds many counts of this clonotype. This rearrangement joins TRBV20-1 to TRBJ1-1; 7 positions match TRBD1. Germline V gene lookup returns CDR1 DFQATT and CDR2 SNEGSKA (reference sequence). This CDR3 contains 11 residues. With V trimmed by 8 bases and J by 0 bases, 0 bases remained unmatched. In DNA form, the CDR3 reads TGCAGTCAGGGGGTGAACACTGAAGCTTTCTTT. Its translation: CSQGVNTEAFF.

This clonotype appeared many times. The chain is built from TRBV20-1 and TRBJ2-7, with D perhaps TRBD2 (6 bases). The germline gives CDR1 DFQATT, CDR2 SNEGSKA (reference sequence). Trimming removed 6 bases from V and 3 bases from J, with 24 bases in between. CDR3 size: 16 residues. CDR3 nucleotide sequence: TGCAGTGCCGGCGGGACCACAATGGGAGGCCGCTACGAGCAGTACTTC. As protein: CSAGGTTMGGRYEQYF.

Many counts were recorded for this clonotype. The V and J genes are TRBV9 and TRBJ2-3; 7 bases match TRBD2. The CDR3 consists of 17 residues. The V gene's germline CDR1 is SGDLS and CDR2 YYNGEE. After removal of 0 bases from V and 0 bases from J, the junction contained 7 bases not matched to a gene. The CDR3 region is CASSVVHGGGSTDTQYF. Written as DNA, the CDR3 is TGTGCCAGCAGCGTAGTCCACGGCGGGGGAAGCACAGATACGCAGTATTTT.

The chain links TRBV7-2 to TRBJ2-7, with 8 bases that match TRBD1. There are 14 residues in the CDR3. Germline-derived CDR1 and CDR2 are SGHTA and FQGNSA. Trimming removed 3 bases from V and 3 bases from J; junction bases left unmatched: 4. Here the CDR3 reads CASSFNRGDYEQYF. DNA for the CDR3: TGTGCCAGCAGCTTCAACAGGGGGGACTACGAGCAGTACTTC.